Sequencing of this TCR beta chain was carried out in a study of blood T cell repertoires in COVID-19. In the study overall: T cells, B-cell-depleted T cells, or PBMCs provided the cDNA or gDNA that served as material.

With 5 bases clipped from V and 4 bases from J, the junction kept 12 bases outside the gene matches. From germline, CDR1 is LNHDA and CDR2 SQIVND (reference sequence). CDR3 length: 17 amino acids. In its sample, this clone was seen a few times. Assay used: immunoSEQ multiplex PCR; TCRdb lists only in-frame clones, some missing. The top ten clones hold 0.75% to 0.9% of a sample with 95,000 to 150,000 clones, less than 85% of them seen once. The chain links TRBV19 to TRBJ1-2, with 11 bases fitting TRBD1. This clonotype originated in a human donor with acute or convalescent COVID-19. The donor label of this sample is uncertain. The sequencing sample was made of peripheral blood. In nucleotides, the CDR3 is TGTGCCAGTAGTCCCCGGCGGACAGGGGGCGTTTCCTATGGCTACACCTTC. Protein: CASSPRRTGGVSYGYTF.